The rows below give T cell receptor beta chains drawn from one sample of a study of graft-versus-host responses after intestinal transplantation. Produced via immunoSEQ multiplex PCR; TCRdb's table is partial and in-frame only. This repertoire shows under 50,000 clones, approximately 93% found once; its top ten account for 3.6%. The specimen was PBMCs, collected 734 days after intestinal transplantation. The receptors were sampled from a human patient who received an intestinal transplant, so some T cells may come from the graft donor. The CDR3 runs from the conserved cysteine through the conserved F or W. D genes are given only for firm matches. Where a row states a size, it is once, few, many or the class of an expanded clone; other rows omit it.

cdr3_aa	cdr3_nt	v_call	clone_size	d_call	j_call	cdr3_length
CASSSPKEETQYF	TGTGCCAGCAGTAGCCCCAAGGAAGAGACCCAGTACTTC	TRBV2	.	.	TRBJ2-5	13
CASSQPSAGSYNEQFF	TGTGCCAGCAGTCAGCCTAGCGCGGGCTCCTACAATGAGCAGTTCTTC	TRBV11-2	once	.	TRBJ2-1	16
CASSAGTGGYGYTF	TGTGCCAGCAGCGCCGGGACAGGGGGCTATGGCTACACCTTC	TRBV7-6	.	TRBD1	TRBJ1-2	14
CASSLGQGADQPQHF	TGTGCCAGCAGCTTAGGGCAGGGGGCTGATCAGCCCCAGCATTTT	TRBV7-6	once	TRBD1	TRBJ1-5	15
CASSLVPSTDTQYF	TGTGCCAGCAGCTTAGTGCCCAGCACAGATACGCAGTATTTT	TRBV7-6	.	.	TRBJ2-3	14
CASNIAGVTYEQYF	TGTGCCAGCAATATAGCGGGTGTCACCTACGAGCAGTACTTC	TRBV6-1	.	TRBD2	TRBJ2-7	14
CASSERYQETQYF	TGTGCCAGCAGTGAGCGGTACCAAGAGACCCAGTACTTC	TRBV6-1	.	.	TRBJ2-5	13
CASSESGYPPLHF	TGCGCCAGCAGTGAGTCGGGTTATCCACCCCTCCACTTT	TRBV10-1	.	.	TRBJ1-6	13
CASSLVGRTNYYGYTF	TGTGCCAGCAGCTTGGTAGGCAGAACAAATTACTATGGCTACACCTTC	TRBV5-4	.	.	TRBJ1-2	16
CAISDRALGELFF	TGTGCCATCAGTGACCGGGCTCTGGGGGAGCTGTTTTTT	TRBV10-3	once	.	TRBJ2-2	13
CASSTQGRGNEKLFF	TGTGCCAGCTCAACCCAGGGTAGGGGAAATGAAAAACTGTTTTTT	TRBV18	.	.	TRBJ1-4	15
CASSATGLEQYF	TGTGCCAGCAGTGCGACAGGGTTAGAGCAGTACTTC	TRBV6-6	.	TRBD1	TRBJ2-7	12
CASSYPGNQPQHF	TGTGCCAGCAGCTACCCTGGGAATCAGCCCCAGCATTTT	TRBV7-9	.	.	TRBJ1-5	13
CASSKQRIRNSPLHF	TGTGCCAGCAGCAAACAGCGAATTAGGAATTCACCCCTCCACTTT	TRBV16	.	.	TRBJ1-6	15
CASSRDRARGYTF	TGTGCCAGCAGCCGTGACAGGGCCCGTGGCTACACCTTC	TRBV6-5	.	TRBD1	TRBJ1-2	13
CASSPIQWGLYEQYF	TGTGCCAGCAGTCCGATACAGTGGGGCCTTTACGAGCAGTACTTC	TRBV28	.	.	TRBJ2-7	15